The 10 T cell receptor beta chains below were found in one sample sequenced in a study of cytomegalovirus exposure and HLA in healthy donors. In the PCR, 60 Vbeta and 13 Jbeta primers were used. The protocol was immunoSEQ multiplex PCR, while the TCRdb copy is restricted to in-frame clones and leaves out a portion. This listing includes 130,000 or so clones. Source material: PBMCs. The source is a woman aged 18-29 years in good health and CMV-seronegative.

The J gene is TRBJ2-2, the V gene TRBV11-3; weak D call: TRBD1 (6 bases). The CDR3 consists of 16 residues. The V end lost 4 bases, the J end lost 1 base, and 13 bases lay between the germline ends. CDR1 and CDR2 from the germline V gene are SGHNT and YENEEA. The CDR3 is CASSSAGTMNTGELFF. CDR3 in DNA: TGTGCCAGCAGCTCGGCCGGGACAATGAACACCGGGGAGCTGTTTTTT.

The genes are TRBV28 and TRBJ1-4; the D is unclear. The germline V gene encodes CDR1 MDHEN and CDR2 SYDVKM. This CDR3 has 13 residues. The germline V and J ends were trimmed by 5 bases and 8 bases, with 12 bases remaining between them. The CDR3 reads CASSRQAEEKLFF. The DNA of the CDR3 is TGTGCCAGCAGTAGGCAGGCTGAGGAAAAACTGTTTTTT.

V and J are TRBV27 and TRBJ2-2; 12 bases line up with TRBD2. Germline loops: CDR1 MNHEY, CDR2 SMNVEV (reference sequence). V shed 3 bases, J shed 5 bases, and the junction held 4 bases outside the gene matches. This CDR3 has 16 residues. The CDR3 DNA reads TGTGCCAGCAGTTTGCTCGGACTAGCGGGAACCGGGGAGCTGTTTTTT. It specifies CASSLLGLAGTGELFF.

This chain uses TRBV7-6 with TRBJ2-2; 9 bases are a match to TRBD2. CDR3 length equals 15 residues. V dropped 2 bases and J dropped 5; count of bases not matched to a gene: 3. Germline values: CDR1 SGHVS, CDR2 FNYEAQ. CDR3 in DNA: TGTGCCAGCAGCTTAAGCGGGAGGCTTACCGGGGAGCTGTTTTTT. Its translation: CASSLSGRLTGELFF.

The gene calls are TRBV6-6 and TRBJ1-4; 9 bases are a match to TRBD1. Losses at the gene ends were 2 bases for V and 7 bases for J; bases not matched to a gene: 5. The CDR3 runs 15 residues. Germline CDR1 is MNHNY and CDR2 is SVGAGI (reference sequence). CDR3 DNA sequence: TGTGCCAGCAGTTACCACAGGGGGCACGGTGAAAAACTGTTTTTT. It specifies CASSYHRGHGEKLFF.

The chain links TRBV19 to TRBJ1-1; 9 bases are shared with TRBD1. The CDR3 is 14 residues long. The V gene's germline CDR1 is LNHDA and CDR2 SQIVND (reference sequence). Germline trimming cut 7 bases from V and 5 bases from J; bases unmatched to any gene: 8. CDR3: CASIKRDRETEAFF. The CDR3 nucleotides are TGTGCCAGTATTAAGAGGGACAGGGAGACTGAAGCTTTCTTT.

The rearrangement uses TRBV6-6 and TRBJ2-5, with D possibly matching TRBD2 (5 bases). The CDR3 contains 12 residues. The germline CDR1 and CDR2 sequences are MNHNY and SVGAGI (reference sequence). V lost 6 bases and J 10 bases, leaving 15 bases between the germline ends. This CDR3 is CASSSNPGDQYF. The CDR3 DNA is TGTGCCAGCAGCTCAAACCCCGGGGACCAGTACTTC.

The CDR3 loop reads CASSLRTNQLQETQYF. CDR3 bases: TGCGCCAGCAGCCTTCGGACTAACCAGCTCCAAGAGACCCAGTACTTC. J is TRBJ2-5 and V is TRBV4-1; perhaps TRBD2 as D (6 bases). Germline CDR1 is MGHRA and CDR2 is YSYEKL. Trimming cost V 4 bases and J 1 base, with 16 bases left between them. The CDR3 totals 16 residues.

The chain uses TRBV9 and TRBJ2-6; unclear D gene. Germline V gene lookup returns CDR1 SGDLS and CDR2 YYNGEE. Trimming pared 3 bases from V and 1 base from J, leaving 17 bases between. The CDR3 loop spans 18 amino acids. CDR3 DNA: TGTGCCAGCAGCGCCCCGGGTTCGCGTCCGTCTGGGGCCAACGTCCTGACTTTC. Amino acid sequence: CASSAPGSRPSGANVLTF.

The chain joins TRBV7-2 to TRBJ1-1, with D perhaps matching TRBD1 (6 bases). V dropped 0 bases and J dropped 4 bases, with 9 bases sitting between them. CDR1 is SGHTA and CDR2 is FQGNSA in the germline V gene. The CDR3 extends over 14 amino acids. CDR3 DNA sequence: TGTGCCAGCAGCTTAGCAGGGGGTAGCACTGAAGCTTTCTTT. Its translation: CASSLAGGSTEAFF.